Reported below is one TCR beta chain. The V gene lost 0 bases and the J gene lost 0 bases, with 9 bases spanning the gap. The CDR3 sequence is 15 residues long. CDR1 and CDR2 (germline): LNHNV, YYDKDF (reference sequence). This record comes from a study of OX40 agonist ivuxolimab in advanced cancers. This table comes from immunoSEQ multiplex PCR, and its TCRdb copy is limited to in-frame clones, with some not included. Of tens of thousands of clones listed, almost 90% are singletons. Here the sequenced sample was CD4+ or CD8+ T cells sorted from blood, taken in a trial of the OX40 agonist ivuxolimab. The chain combines TRBV15 with TRBJ2-7; D may be TRBD1 (6 bases). This receptor was identified in an adult with an advanced solid tumor such as melanoma, head and neck, liver or kidney cancer. The CDR3 loop is CATSRDQGSSYEQYF. Here the CDR3 DNA reads TGTGCCACCAGCAGAGATCAGGGGAGCTCCTACGAGCAGTACTTC.